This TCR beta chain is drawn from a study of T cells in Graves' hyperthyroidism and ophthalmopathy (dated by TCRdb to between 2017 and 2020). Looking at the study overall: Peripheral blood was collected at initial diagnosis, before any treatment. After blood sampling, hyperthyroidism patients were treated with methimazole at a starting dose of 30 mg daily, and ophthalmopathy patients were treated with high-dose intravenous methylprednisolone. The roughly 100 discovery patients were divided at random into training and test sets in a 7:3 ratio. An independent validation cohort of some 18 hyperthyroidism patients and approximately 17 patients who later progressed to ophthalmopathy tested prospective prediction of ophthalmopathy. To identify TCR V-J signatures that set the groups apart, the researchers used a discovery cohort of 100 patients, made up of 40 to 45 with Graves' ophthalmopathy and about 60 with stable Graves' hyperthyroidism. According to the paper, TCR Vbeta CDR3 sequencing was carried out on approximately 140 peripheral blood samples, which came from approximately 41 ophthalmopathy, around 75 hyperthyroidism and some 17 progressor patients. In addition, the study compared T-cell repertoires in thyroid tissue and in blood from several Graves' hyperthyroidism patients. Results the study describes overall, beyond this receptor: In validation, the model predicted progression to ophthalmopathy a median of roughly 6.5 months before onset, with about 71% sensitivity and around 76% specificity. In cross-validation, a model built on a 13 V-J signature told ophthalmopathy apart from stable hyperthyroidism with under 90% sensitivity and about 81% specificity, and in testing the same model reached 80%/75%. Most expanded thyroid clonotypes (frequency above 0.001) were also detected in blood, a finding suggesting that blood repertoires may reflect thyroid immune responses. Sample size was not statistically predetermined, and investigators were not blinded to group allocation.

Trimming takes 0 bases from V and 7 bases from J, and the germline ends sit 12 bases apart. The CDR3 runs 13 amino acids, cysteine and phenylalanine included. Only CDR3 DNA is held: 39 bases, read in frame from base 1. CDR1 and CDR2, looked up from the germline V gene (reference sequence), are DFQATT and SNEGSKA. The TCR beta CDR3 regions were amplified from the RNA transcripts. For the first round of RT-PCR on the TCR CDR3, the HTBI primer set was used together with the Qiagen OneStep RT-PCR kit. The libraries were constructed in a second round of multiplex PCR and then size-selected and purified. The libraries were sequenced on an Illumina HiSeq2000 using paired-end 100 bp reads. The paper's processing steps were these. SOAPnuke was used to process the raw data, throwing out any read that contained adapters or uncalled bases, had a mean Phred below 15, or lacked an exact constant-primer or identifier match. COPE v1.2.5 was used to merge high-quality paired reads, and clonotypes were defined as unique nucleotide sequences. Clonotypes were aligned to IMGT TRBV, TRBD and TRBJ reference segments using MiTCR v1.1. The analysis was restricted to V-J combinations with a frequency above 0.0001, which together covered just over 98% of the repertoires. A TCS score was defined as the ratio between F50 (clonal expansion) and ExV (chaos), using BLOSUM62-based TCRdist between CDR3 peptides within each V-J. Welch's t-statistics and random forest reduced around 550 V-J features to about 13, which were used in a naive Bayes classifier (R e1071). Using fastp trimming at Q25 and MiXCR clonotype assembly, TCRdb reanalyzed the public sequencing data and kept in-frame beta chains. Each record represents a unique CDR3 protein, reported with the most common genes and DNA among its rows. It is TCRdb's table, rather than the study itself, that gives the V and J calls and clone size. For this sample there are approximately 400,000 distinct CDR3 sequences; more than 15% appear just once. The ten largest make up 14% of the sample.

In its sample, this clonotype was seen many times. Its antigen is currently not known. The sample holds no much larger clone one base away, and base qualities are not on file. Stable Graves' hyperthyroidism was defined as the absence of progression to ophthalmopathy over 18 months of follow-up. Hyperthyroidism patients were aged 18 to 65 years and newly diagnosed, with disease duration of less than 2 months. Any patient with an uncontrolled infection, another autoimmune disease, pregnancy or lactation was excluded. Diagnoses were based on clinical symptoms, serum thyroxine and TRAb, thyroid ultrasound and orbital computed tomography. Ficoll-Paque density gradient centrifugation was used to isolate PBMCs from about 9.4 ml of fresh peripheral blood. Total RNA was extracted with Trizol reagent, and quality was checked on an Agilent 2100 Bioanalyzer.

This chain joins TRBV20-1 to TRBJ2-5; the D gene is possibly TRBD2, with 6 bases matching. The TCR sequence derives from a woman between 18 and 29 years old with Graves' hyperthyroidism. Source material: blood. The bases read TGCAGTGCTAGAGATGGCGGGGTAGGGACCCAGTACTTC. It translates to CSARDGGVGTQYF.